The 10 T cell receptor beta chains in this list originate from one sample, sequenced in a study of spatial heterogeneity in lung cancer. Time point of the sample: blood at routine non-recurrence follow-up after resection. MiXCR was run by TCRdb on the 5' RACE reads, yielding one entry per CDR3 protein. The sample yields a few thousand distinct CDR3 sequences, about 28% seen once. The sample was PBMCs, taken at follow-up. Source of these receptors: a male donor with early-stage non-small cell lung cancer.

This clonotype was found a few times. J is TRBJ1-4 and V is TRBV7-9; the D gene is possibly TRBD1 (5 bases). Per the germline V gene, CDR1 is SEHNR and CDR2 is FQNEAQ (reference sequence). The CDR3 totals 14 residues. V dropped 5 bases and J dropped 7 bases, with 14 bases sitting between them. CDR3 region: CASSRGFGSEKLFF. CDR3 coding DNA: TGTGCCAGCAGCCGGGGGTTTGGCTCTGAAAAACTGTTTTTT.

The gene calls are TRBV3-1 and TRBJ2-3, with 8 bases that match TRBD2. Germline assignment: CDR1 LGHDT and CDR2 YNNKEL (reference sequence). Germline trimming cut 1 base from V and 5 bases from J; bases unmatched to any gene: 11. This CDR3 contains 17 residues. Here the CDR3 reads CASSQGALNGRGDTQYF. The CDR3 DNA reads TGTGCCAGCAGCCAAGGGGCCCTAAACGGGAGGGGAGATACGCAGTATTTT.

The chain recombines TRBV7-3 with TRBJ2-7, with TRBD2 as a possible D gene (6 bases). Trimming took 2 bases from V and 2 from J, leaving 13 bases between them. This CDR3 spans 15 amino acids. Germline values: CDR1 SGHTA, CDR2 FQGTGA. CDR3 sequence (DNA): TGTGCCAGCAGCTTAGGGGCCGGAGGGGCCTACGAGCAGTACTTC. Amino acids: CASSLGAGGAYEQYF.

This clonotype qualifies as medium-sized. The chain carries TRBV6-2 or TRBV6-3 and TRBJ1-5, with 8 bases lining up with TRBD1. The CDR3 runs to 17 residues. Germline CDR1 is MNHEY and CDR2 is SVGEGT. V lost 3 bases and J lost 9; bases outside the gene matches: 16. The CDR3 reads CASSYFPGQGPGWPQHF. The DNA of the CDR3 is TGTGCCAGCAGTTATTTCCCAGGACAGGGCCCGGGTTGGCCCCAGCATTTT.

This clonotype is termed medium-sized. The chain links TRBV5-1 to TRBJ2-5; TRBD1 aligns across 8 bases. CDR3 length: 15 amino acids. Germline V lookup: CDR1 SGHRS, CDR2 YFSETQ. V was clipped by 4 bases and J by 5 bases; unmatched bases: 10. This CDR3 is CASSPQQGVGETQYF. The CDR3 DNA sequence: TGCGCCAGCAGCCCCCAACAGGGGGTGGGGGAGACCCAGTACTTC.

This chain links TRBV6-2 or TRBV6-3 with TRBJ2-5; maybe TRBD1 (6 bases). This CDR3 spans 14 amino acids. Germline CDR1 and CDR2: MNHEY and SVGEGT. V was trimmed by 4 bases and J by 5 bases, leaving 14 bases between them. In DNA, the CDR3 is TGTGCCAGCAGTTCCCGGATCCAGGGGGAGACCCAGTACTTC. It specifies CASSSRIQGETQYF.

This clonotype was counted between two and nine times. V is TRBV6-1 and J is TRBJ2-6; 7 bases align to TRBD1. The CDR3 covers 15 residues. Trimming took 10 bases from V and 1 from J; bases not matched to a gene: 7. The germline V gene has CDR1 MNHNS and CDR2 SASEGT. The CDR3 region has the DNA TGTGCCACAGACAGGGAAGGGTCTGGGGCCAACGTCCTGACTTTC. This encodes CATDREGSGANVLTF.

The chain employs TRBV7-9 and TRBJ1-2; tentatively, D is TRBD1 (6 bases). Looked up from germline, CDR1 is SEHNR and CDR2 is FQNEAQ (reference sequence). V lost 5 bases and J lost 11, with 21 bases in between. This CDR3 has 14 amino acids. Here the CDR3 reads CASSPPGEGLKYTF. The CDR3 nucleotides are TGTGCCAGCAGCCCCCCAGGGGAGGGACTCAAGTACACCTTC. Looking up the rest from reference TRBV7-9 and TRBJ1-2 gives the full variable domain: DTGVSQNPRHKITKRGQNVTFRCDPISEHNRLYWYRQTLGQGPEFLTYFQNEAQLEKSRLLSDRFSAERPKGSFSTLEIQRTEQGDSAMYLCASSPPGEGLKYTFGSGTRLTVV.

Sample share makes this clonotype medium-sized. The CDR3 loop is CASSIHGRHASTDTQYF. The CDR3 DNA is TGTGCCAGTAGTATACATGGGAGGCACGCTAGCACAGATACGCAGTATTTT. The chain couples TRBV19 to TRBJ2-3; D is possibly TRBD2 (6 bases). The CDR3 extends over 17 amino acids. CDR1 and CDR2 from the germline V gene are LNHDA and SQIVND (reference sequence). V was cut by 2 bases and J by 0 bases, with 15 bases left in between. The full variable domain, completed using reference TRBV19 and TRBJ2-3, is DGGITQSPKYLFRKEGQNVTLSCEQNLNHDAMYWYRQDPGQGLRLIYYSQIVNDFQKGDIAEGYSVSREKKESFPLTVTSAQKNPTAFYLCASSIHGRHASTDTQYFGPGTRLTVL.

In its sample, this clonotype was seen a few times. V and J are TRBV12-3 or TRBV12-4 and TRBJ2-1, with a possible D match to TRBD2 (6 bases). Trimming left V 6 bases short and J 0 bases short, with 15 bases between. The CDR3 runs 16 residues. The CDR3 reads CASRADGEASYNEQFF. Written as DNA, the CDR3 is TGTGCCAGCAGGGCCGACGGGGAGGCCTCCTACAATGAGCAGTTCTTC.